This TCR beta chain comes out of a study of CDR3 diversity in severe acne. The CDR3 contains 13 residues. CDR1 is DFQATT and CDR2 is SNEGSKA in the germline V gene (reference sequence). V lost 3 bases to trimming and J lost 1 base; unmatched junction nucleotides: 2. In TCRdb, the PCR reads were re-called with MiXCR into one record per CDR3 protein. The sample lists about 93,000 distinct CDR3 sequences; about 52% were seen once. The sequence was obtained from a male donor in good health, serving as a control. Sequenced material: blood. The rearrangement links TRBV20-1 to TRBJ2-5; 7 nucleotides line up with TRBD2. CDR3: CSARTSSQETQYF. The CDR3 nucleotides read TGCAGTGCTAGGACTAGCAGCCAAGAGACCCAGTACTTC.